This T cell receptor beta chain was obtained from a study of cytomegalovirus exposure and HLA in healthy donors. Germline CDR1 and CDR2: SGHTA and FQGNSA. CDR3 size: 15 residues. The V gene end was trimmed by 5 bases and the J gene end by 10 bases; junction bases not matched to a gene: 12. Assay used: immunoSEQ multiplex PCR; TCRdb lists only in-frame clones, some missing. The sample has 200,000 to 300,000 clones, around nine tenths seen once. On this clone: The antigen remains unidentified.

Overall study results and limits: In vitro work confirmed that a few CMV-associated chains recognize CMV antigens. Per published reports, the classifier diagnosed cytomegalovirus status with high specificity and sensitivity. The tendency of first-cohort TCR clusters to co-occur in the 110 or so validation repertoires emerged from a later analysis.

The sequence was collected from a man aged 18-30 years in good health and CMV-seronegative. The chain combines TRBV7-2 with TRBJ1-4; 8 nucleotides align to TRBD1. Sequenced material: PBMCs. Here the CDR3 DNA reads TGTGCCAGCAGCATGGGGACAGGTTCTCCGGGAAAACTGTTTTTT. Its translation: CASSMGTGSPGKLFF.